One sample yielded the 21 T cell receptor beta chains listed below, sequenced in a study of cytomegalovirus exposure and HLA in healthy donors. PCR was performed using 60 Vbeta and 13 Jbeta primers. TCRdb keeps only in-frame clones here, not all; method: immunoSEQ multiplex PCR. The sample holds around 130,000 clones, about 8.5% seen once. The sequencing sample was made of PBMCs. The source of these receptors is a man aged 35 to 55 in good health and CMV-seronegative.

This chain links TRBV5-1 with TRBJ2-3; possibly TRBD1 for D (5 bases). V lost 7 bases, J lost 3 bases, and 21 bases lay in between. Germline CDR1 and CDR2: SGHRS and YFSETQ. The CDR3 runs 16 residues. CDR3 residues: CASSLPKAGLTDTQYF. The CDR3 DNA follows: TGCGCCAGCTCGCTTCCCAAAGCAGGGTTAACAGATACGCAGTATTTT.

The rearrangement joins TRBV2 to TRBJ1-4, with D perhaps TRBD1 (6 bases). The CDR3 extends over 14 amino acids. CDR1 SNHLY and CDR2 FYNNEI come from the germline V gene. V shed 6 bases and J shed 6 bases, with 14 bases lying between them. The CDR3 protein is CASRGADVYEKLFF. The CDR3 DNA reads as TGTGCCAGCAGGGGGGCAGATGTCTATGAAAAACTGTTTTTT.

The table lists this clone with a few counts. This chain joins TRBV5-1 and TRBJ2-5, with 7 bases aligning to TRBD1. V lost 3 bases and J lost 1; bases outside the gene matches: 3. Germline CDR1 SGHRS, CDR2 YFSETQ. This CDR3 has 14 residues. Here the CDR3 reads CASSSTGVQETQYF. The CDR3 coding sequence is TGCGCCAGCAGCTCTACAGGGGTCCAAGAGACCCAGTACTTC.

This clone occurred a few times. The V and J genes are TRBV5-1 and TRBJ2-5; TRBD2 matches 8 bases. The J segment lost 4 bases and the V segment lost 0 bases, leaving 5 bases of the junction unmatched. This CDR3 is built from 15 residues. Germline CDR1 reads SGHRS; CDR2 reads YFSETQ. This chain's CDR3 is CASSLGLALLETQYF. CDR3 in DNA: TGCGCCAGCAGCTTGGGACTAGCGCTCCTAGAGACCCAGTACTTC.

This clone was observed a handful of times. The rearrangement links TRBV19 to TRBJ1-1; D gene uncertain. Germline CDR1 LNHDA, CDR2 SQIVND (reference sequence). The CDR3 is 13 amino acids. Between the trimmed V and J ends, which lost 1 base and 3 bases, there was a span of 6 bases. Written as DNA, the CDR3 is TGTGCCAGTAGTATAGGCGGATACACTGAAGCTTTCTTT. Protein product: CASSIGGYTEAFF.

This clone was found a few times. The rearrangement uses TRBV6-5 and TRBJ1-4, with D maybe TRBD1 (6 bases). V dropped 4 bases and J dropped 8 bases, with 20 bases sitting between them. CDR1 is MNHEY, CDR2 SVGAGI, per germline. The CDR3 length is 16 residues. The CDR3 is CASSSLGDTLREKLFF. The CDR3 DNA is TGTGCCAGCAGTTCACTGGGGGACACCCTGCGCGAAAAACTGTTTTTT.

J is TRBJ2-3 and V is TRBV6-5, with D possibly TRBD1 on 6 matching bases. Germline V CDR1 and CDR2: MNHEY, SVGAGI. The CDR3 has 14 amino acids. The V end lost 4 bases, the J end lost 1 base, and 9 bases lay between the germline ends. The CDR3 protein is CASSLGGGTDTQYF. For the CDR3, the DNA is TGTGCCAGCAGTTTAGGGGGTGGCACAGATACGCAGTATTTT.

The chain employs TRBV4-1 and TRBJ1-5, with a tentative D call TRBD1 (5 bases). Per the germline V gene, CDR1 is MGHRA and CDR2 is YSYEKL. The CDR3 runs to 15 residues. Trimming stripped 3 bases from V and 0 bases from J, with 9 bases between. CDR3 nucleotide sequence: TGCGCCAGCAGCCAGACAGATTTTAGCAATCAGCCCCAGCATTTT. Translation gives CASSQTDFSNQPQHF.

This clone was observed a few times. The J gene is TRBJ2-7, the V gene TRBV28; tentatively, D is TRBD2 (6 bases). V shed 4 bases and J shed 0 bases, with 7 bases lying between them. The CDR3 spans 13 residues. Germline assignment: CDR1 MDHEN and CDR2 SYDVKM. In DNA form, the CDR3 reads TGTGCCAGCAGTTGGGGGGACTCCTACGAGCAGTACTTC. As protein: CASSWGDSYEQYF.

This clone has just a few counts. J is TRBJ2-7 and V is TRBV19; possible D gene TRBD1, 6 bases. In germline, CDR1 is LNHDA, CDR2 SQIVND (reference sequence). CDR3 length equals 14 residues. The germline V and J ends were trimmed by 6 bases and 3 bases, with 15 bases remaining between them. CDR3 sequence: CASSRRGTDYEQYF. Written as DNA, the CDR3 is TGTGCCAGTAGCCGCAGGGGCACGGACTACGAGCAGTACTTC.

The gene calls are TRBV30 and TRBJ2-5, with TRBD2 matching over 13 bases. Germline CDR1 GTSNPN, CDR2 SVGIG (reference sequence). The CDR3 loop spans 15 amino acids. Trimming removed 3 bases from V and 1 base from J; junction bases left unmatched: 2. The CDR3 spells CAWRTSGGIQETQYF. Here the CDR3 DNA reads TGTGCCTGGAGGACTAGCGGGGGGATCCAAGAGACCCAGTACTTC.

Worth noting for this clone: The junction departs from the called germline gene at one end, perhaps through a read error. V usage is TRBV30 and J usage is TRBJ1-6, with 7 bases fitting TRBD1. CDR3 length: 14 residues. Germline V lookup: CDR1 GTSNPN, CDR2 SVGIG (reference sequence). The CDR3 region has the DNA TGTGCCTGGAGTTATGACAGGGATAATCCACCCCTCCACTTT. Residues: CAWSYDRDNPPLHF.

The chain links TRBV6-4 to TRBJ2-3, with 10 nucleotides matching TRBD2. V was clipped by 6 bases and J by 1 base; unmatched bases: 4. Germline CDR1 and CDR2: MRHNA and SNTAGT. This CDR3 is 15 amino acids long. The CDR3 DNA reads TGTGCCAGCAGGGCTGGGACTAGCGGCACAGATACGCAGTATTTT. It codes for CASRAGTSGTDTQYF.

Only a few counts were recorded for this clone. V usage is TRBV6-5 and J usage is TRBJ2-7; TRBD1 agrees at 10 bases. With V trimmed by 0 bases and J by 7 bases, 6 bases remained unmatched. The CDR3 consists of 15 residues. Germline V gene data show CDR1 as MNHEY and CDR2 as SVGAGI. CDR3 DNA sequence: TGTGCCAGCAGTTACTCCGGGACAGGGGTTGGGGAGCAGTACTTC. It is translated as CASSYSGTGVGEQYF.

J is TRBJ2-1 and V is TRBV4-1, with 8 bases lining up with TRBD2. V lost 0 bases to trimming and J lost 3 bases; unmatched junction nucleotides: 7. Germline V gene sequence: CDR1 MGHRA, CDR2 YSYEKL. The CDR3 is 17 amino acids. The CDR3 DNA reads as TGCGCCAGCAGCCAAGATATAGGCAGCGGGGGCTACAATGAGCAGTTCTTC. Encoded protein: CASSQDIGSGGYNEQFF.

This clone was found a few times. The V and J genes are TRBV9 and TRBJ1-2, with a tentative D call TRBD1 (5 bases). Germline lookup yields CDR1 SGDLS and CDR2 YYNGEE. The CDR3 sequence is 15 residues long. V was trimmed by 1 base and J by 2 bases, leaving 12 bases between them. CDR3 nucleotide sequence: TGTGCCAGCAGCGTAAGTGTGGGGCAAAACTATGGCTACACCTTC. It specifies CASSVSVGQNYGYTF.

V usage is TRBV28 and J usage is TRBJ2-7; D possibly corresponds to TRBD1 (6 bases). The length of the CDR3 is 15 residues. V was pared by 5 bases and J by 1 base, with 15 bases between. CDR1 and CDR2 from the germline V gene are MDHEN and SYDVKM. In DNA form, the CDR3 reads TGTGCCAGCAGTGACCCCGGCGACAGGTCCTACGAGCAGTACTTC. Amino acids: CASSDPGDRSYEQYF.

This clone was detected a few times. The rearrangement joins TRBV2 to TRBJ2-3; 7 positions match TRBD1. V lost 5 bases, J lost 4 bases, and 9 bases stayed unmatched. This CDR3 comprises 15 residues. Germline assignment: CDR1 SNHLY and CDR2 FYNNEI. The CDR3 DNA follows: TGTGCCAGCAGTCCAACGACAGGGAGCCCAGATACGCAGTATTTT. It yields the protein CASSPTTGSPDTQYF.

As concerns this clone: Other DNA sequences in the sample encode the same CDR3. V and J are TRBV5-1 and TRBJ2-1; 8 nucleotides agree with TRBD2. Germline assignment: CDR1 SGHRS and CDR2 YFSETQ. The CDR3 totals 14 residues. The junction had 0 bases not matched to a gene; V was cut back by 4 bases and J by 0 bases. DNA of the CDR3: TGCGCCAGCAGCAGCGGGGGCTCCTACAATGAGCAGTTCTTC. It encodes CASSSGGSYNEQFF.

This rearrangement joins TRBV5-6 to TRBJ1-5, with 7 bases identical to TRBD1. J was trimmed by 2 bases and V by 4 bases; bases with no gene match: 6. Germline lookup yields CDR1 SGHDT and CDR2 YYEEEE. CDR3 length equals 15 residues. The CDR3 nucleotides read TGTGCCAGCAGCCTAGGGGGCTTCGGCAATCAGCCCCAGCATTTT. This sequence encodes CASSLGGFGNQPQHF.

A few counts support this clone. The rearrangement uses TRBV6-7 and TRBJ1-1, with a weak D call TRBD1 (6 bases). TRBV6-7 belongs to the ORF category, with a function that is uncertain. The CDR3 totals 12 residues. V dropped 9 bases and J dropped 4 bases, with 12 bases sitting between them. In DNA form, the CDR3 reads TGTGCCAGGAACAGGGAATGCACTGAAGCTTTCTTT. Translation gives CARNRECTEAFF.